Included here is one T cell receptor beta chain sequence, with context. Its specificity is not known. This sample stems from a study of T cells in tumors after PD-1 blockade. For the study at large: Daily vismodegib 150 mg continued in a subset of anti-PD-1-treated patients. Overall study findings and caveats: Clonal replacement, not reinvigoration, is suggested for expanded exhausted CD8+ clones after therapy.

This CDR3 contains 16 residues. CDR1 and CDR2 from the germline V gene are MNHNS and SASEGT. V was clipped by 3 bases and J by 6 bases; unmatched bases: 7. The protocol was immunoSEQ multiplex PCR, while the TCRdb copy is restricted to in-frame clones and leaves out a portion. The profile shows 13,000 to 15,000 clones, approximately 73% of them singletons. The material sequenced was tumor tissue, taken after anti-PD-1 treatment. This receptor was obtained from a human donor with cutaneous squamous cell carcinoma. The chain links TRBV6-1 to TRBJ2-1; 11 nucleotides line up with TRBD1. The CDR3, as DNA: TGTGCCAGCAGTGAGGACAGGGGGCCCGTTGGCAATGAGCAGTTCTTC. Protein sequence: CASSEDRGPVGNEQFF.